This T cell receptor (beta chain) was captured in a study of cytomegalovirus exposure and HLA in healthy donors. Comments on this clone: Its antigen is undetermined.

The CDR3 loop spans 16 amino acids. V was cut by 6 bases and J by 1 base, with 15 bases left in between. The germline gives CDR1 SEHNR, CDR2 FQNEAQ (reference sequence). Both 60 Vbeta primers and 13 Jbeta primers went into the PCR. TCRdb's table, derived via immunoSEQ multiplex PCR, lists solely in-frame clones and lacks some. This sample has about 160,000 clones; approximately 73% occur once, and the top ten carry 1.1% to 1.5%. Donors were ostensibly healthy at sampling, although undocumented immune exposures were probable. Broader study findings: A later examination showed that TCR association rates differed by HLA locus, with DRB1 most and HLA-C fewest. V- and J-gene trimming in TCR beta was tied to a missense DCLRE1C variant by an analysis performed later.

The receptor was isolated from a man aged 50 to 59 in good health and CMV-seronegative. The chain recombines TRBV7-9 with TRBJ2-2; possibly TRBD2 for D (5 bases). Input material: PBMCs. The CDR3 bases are TGTGCCAGCAGAAGTCCAGGAGAGGGGAACACCGGGGAGCTGTTTTTT. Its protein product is CASRSPGEGNTGELFF.